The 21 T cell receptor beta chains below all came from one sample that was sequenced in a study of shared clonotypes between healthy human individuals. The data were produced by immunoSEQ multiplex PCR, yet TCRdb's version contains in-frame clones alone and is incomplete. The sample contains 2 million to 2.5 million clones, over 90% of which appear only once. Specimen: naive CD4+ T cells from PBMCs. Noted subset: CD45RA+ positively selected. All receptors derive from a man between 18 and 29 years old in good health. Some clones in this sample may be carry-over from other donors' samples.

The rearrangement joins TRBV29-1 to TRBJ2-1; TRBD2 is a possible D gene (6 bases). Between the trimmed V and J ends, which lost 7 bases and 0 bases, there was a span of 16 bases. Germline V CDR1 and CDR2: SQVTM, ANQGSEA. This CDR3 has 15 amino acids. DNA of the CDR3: TGCAGCGGTACCTTAGCGGCCTCCTCCTACAATGAGCAGTTCTTC. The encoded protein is CSGTLAASSYNEQFF.

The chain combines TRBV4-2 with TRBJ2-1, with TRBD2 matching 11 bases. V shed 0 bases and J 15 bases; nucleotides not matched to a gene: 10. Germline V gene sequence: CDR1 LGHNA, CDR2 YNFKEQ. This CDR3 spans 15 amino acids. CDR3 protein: CASSQDRRTSGWRFF. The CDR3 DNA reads TGTGCCAGCAGCCAAGATAGAAGGACTAGCGGGTGGCGGTTCTTC.

In DNA form, the CDR3 reads TGTGCCAGCAGTGAAGACTGGGGTCCGCCCCAGCATTTT. Amino acid sequence: CASSEDWGPPQHF. The chain recombines TRBV2 with TRBJ1-5; no clear D. Between the trimmed V and J ends, which lost 1 base and 9 bases, there was a span of 10 bases. The germline V gene has CDR1 SNHLY and CDR2 FYNNEI. This CDR3 spans 13 amino acids. Filled out from reference TRBV2 and TRBJ1-5, the complete variable domain reads EPEVTQTPSHQVTQMGQEVILRCVPISNHLYFYWYRQILGQKVEFLVSFYNNEISEKSEIFDDQFSVERPDGSNFTLKIRSTKLEDSAMYFCASSEDWGPPQHFGDGTRLSIL.

CDR3 loop: CASSLARLPQAEQYF. Written as DNA, the CDR3 is TGTGCCAGCAGCTTAGCGCGCCTACCTCAGGCCGAGCAGTACTTC. V gene TRBV7-8 combines with J gene TRBJ2-7, with D unclear. Trimming left V 0 bases short and J 6 bases short, with 15 bases between. The germline gives CDR1 SGHVS, CDR2 FQNEAQ. The CDR3 runs to 15 residues.

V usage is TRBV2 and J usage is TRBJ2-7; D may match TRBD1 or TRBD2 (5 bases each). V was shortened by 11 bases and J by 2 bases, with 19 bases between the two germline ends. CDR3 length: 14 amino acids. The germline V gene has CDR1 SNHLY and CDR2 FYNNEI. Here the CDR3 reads CAGRHGMGAYEQYF. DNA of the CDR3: TGTGCCGGAAGACACGGAATGGGGGCCTACGAGCAGTACTTC.

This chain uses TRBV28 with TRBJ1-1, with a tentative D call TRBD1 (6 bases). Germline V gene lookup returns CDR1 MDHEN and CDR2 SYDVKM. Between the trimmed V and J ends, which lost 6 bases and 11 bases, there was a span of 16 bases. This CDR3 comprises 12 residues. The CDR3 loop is CASRRMGGPAFF. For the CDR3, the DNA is TGTGCCAGCAGACGGATGGGGGGCCCGGCTTTCTTT.

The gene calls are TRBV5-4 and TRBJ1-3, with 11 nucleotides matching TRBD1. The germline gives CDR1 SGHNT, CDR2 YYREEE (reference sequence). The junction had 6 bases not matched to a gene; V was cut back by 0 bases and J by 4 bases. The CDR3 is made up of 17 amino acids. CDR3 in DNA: TGTGCCAGCAGCTTGGCCGGGACAGGGGGACCCGGAAACACCATATATTTT. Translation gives CASSLAGTGGPGNTIYF.

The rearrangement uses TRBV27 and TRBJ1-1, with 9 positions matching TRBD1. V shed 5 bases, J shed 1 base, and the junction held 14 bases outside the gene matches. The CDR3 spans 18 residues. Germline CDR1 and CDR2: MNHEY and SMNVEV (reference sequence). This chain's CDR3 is CASSPGRGQGNSNTEAFF. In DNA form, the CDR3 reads TGTGCCAGCAGTCCAGGTCGAGGACAGGGGAACTCGAACACTGAAGCTTTCTTT.

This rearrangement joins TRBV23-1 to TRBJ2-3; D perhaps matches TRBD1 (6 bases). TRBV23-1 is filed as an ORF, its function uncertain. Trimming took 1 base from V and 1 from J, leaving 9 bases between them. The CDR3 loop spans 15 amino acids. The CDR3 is CASSQLGGCTDTQYF. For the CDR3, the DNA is TGCGCCAGCAGTCAATTAGGGGGATGCACAGATACGCAGTATTTT.

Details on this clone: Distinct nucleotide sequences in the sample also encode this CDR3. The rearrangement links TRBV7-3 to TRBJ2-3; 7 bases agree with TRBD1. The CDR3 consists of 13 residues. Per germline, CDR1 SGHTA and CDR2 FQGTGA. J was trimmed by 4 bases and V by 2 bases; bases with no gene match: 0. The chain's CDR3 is CASSLDRADTQYF. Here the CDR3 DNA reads TGTGCCAGCAGCTTAGACAGGGCAGATACGCAGTATTTT.

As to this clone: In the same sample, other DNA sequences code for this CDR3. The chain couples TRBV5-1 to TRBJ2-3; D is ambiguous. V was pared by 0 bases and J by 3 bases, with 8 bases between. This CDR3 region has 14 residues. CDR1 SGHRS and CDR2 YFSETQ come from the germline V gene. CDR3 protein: CASSLDSRTDTQYF. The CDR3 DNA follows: TGCGCCAGCAGCTTGGATTCGAGAACAGATACGCAGTATTTT. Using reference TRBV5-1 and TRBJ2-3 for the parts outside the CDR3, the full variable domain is KAGVTQTPRYLIKTRGQQVTLSCSPISGHRSVSWYQQTPGQGLQFLFEYFSETQRNKGNFPGRFSGRQFSNSRSEMNVSTLELGDSALYLCASSLDSRTDTQYFGPGTRLTVL.

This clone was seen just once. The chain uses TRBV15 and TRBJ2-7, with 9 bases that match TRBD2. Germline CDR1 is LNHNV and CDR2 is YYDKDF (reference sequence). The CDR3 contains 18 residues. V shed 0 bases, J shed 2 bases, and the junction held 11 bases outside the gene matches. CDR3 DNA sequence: TGTGCCACCAGCAGAGATCACCCAGCTAGCGGGACCGCCTACGAGCAGTACTTC. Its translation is CATSRDHPASGTAYEQYF.

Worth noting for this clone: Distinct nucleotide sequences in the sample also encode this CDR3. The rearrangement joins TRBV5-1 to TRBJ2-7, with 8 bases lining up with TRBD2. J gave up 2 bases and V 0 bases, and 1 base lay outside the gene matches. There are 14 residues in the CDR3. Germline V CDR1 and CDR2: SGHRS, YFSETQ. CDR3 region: CASSLAAGAYEQYF. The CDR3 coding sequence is TGCGCCAGCAGCTTGGCAGCGGGAGCCTACGAGCAGTACTTC.

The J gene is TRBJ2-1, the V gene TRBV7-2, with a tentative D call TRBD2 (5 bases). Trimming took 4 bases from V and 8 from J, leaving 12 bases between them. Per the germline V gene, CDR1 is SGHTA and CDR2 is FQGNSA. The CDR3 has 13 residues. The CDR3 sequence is CASSYERGYEQFF. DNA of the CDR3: TGTGCCAGCAGCTATGAACGGGGATATGAGCAGTTCTTC.

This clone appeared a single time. The chain's CDR3 is CASSPLGGRRKENIQYF. The CDR3 coding sequence is TGTGCCAGCTCACCACTGGGGGGTAGGAGAAAGGAAAACATTCAGTACTTC. The rearrangement links TRBV18 to TRBJ2-4, with D possibly being TRBD2 (6 bases). The CDR3 length is 17 residues. CDR1 KGHSH and CDR2 LQKENI come from the germline V gene. The V and J ends lost 1 base and 5 bases respectively, with 18 bases between them.

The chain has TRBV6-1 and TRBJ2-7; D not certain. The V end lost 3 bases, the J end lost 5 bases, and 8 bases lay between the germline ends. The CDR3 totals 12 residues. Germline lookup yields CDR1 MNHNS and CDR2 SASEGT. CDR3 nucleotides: TGTGCCAGCAGTGAGCTGTGGGACGAGCAGTACTTC. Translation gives CASSELWDEQYF.

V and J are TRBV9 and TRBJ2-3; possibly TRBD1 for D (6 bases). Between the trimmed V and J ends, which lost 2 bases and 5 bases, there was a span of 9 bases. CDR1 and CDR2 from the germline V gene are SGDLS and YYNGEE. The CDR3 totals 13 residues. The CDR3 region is CASSVQGKDTQYF. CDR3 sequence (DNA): TGTGCCAGCAGCGTGCAGGGGAAAGATACGCAGTATTTT.

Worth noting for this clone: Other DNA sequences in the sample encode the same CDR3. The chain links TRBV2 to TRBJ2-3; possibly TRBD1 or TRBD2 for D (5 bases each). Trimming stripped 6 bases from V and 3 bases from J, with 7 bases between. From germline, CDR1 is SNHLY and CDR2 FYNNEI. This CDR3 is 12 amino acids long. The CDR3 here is CASRGVTDTQYF. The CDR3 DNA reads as TGTGCCAGCAGGGGGGTAACAGATACGCAGTATTTT.

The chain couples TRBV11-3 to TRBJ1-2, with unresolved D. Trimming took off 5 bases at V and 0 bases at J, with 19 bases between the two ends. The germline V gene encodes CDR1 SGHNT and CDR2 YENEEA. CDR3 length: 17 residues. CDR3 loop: CASSKGWWYQANYGYTF. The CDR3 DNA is TGTGCCAGCAGCAAGGGATGGTGGTACCAAGCTAACTATGGCTACACCTTC. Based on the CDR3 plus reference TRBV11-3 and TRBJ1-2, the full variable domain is EAGVVQSPRYKIIEKKQPVAFWCNPISGHNTLYWYLQNLGQGPELLIRYENEEAVDDSQLPKDRFSAERLKGVDSTLKIQPAELGDSAVYLCASSKGWWYQANYGYTFGSGTRLTVV.

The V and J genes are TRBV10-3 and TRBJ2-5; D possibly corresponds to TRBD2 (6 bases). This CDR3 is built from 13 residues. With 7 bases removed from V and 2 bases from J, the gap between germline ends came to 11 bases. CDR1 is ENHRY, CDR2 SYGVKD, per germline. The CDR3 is CAINGGAQETQYF. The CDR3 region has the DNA TGTGCCATCAATGGCGGGGCTCAAGAGACCCAGTACTTC.

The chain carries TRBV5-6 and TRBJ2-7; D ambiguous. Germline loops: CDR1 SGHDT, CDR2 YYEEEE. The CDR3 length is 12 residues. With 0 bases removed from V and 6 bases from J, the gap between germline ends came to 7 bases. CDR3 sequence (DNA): TGTGCCAGCAGCTTGGGGTCCGGCGAGCAGTACTTC. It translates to CASSLGSGEQYF.